Below are 9 T cell receptor beta chains sequenced from a single sample in a study of blood T cell repertoires in COVID-19 (dated by TCRdb to the early 2020s). Library prep was done by the immunoSEQ multiplex PCR assay. This is the immuneACCESS table as TCRdb keeps it, with only in-frame sequences that have V and J called. A part of the clones is gone; compared with another copy, unresolved V genes explain less than half, and the rest is unexplained. The sample data list 29,000 or so clones, and 92% of these were observed just once. The top ten clonotypes cover about 2.4% of the sample. The specimen sequenced was peripheral blood. The receptors here all came from a man in his fifties or sixties with active COVID-19.

The genes are TRBV11-2 and TRBJ1-1; D ambiguous. CDR3 length: 12 amino acids. Trimming stripped 2 bases from V and 5 bases from J, with 6 bases between. Germline CDR1 reads SGHAT; CDR2 reads FQNNGV. CDR3 amino acids: CASSLSGTEAFF. For the CDR3, the DNA is TGTGCCAGCAGCTTATCGGGAACTGAAGCTTTCTTT. The full variable domain, its missing parts supplied by reference TRBV11-2 and TRBJ1-1, is EAGVAQSPRYKIIEKRQSVAFWCNPISGHATLYWYQQILGQGPKLLIQFQNNGVVDDSQLPKDRFSAERLKGVDSTLKIQPAKLEDSAVYLCASSLSGTEAFFGQGTRLTVV.

V usage is TRBV27 and J usage is TRBJ2-1; TRBD1 is a possible D gene (5 bases). V lost 4 bases and J 9 bases, leaving 19 bases between the germline ends. The CDR3 covers 15 residues. Germline V lookup: CDR1 MNHEY, CDR2 SMNVEV (reference sequence). In DNA, the CDR3 is TGTGCCAGCAGTTCGTACCTCCAGGGAAAAATTGAGCAGTTCTTC. This sequence encodes CASSSYLQGKIEQFF.

The chain joins TRBV25-1 to TRBJ2-5; 7 bases are a match to TRBD2. The germline V gene has CDR1 MGHDK and CDR2 SYGVNS. CDR3 length: 16 amino acids. Losses at the gene ends were 2 bases for V and 3 bases for J; bases not matched to a gene: 9. CDR3 sequence reads: CASSETVLAGEETQYF. The CDR3, as DNA: TGTGCCAGCAGTGAAACGGTGCTTGCGGGAGAAGAGACCCAGTACTTC.

This sequence joins TRBV12-3 or TRBV12-4 and TRBJ1-2; D might be TRBD1 (6 bases). The CDR3 has 12 residues. V was cut by 6 bases and J by 8 bases, with 13 bases left in between. CDR3 DNA sequence: TGTGCCAGCAGGGAGAACAGGGAGGGCTACACCTTC. It codes for CASRENREGYTF.

The chain carries TRBV10-3 and TRBJ2-7; 8 bases map to TRBD1. Per germline, CDR1 ENHRY and CDR2 SYGVKD. The trim removed 3 bases at V and 5 bases at J, leaving 3 bases unmatched. The CDR3 covers 13 residues. This CDR3 reads CAISERQGNEQYF. DNA of the CDR3: TGTGCCATCAGTGAAAGACAGGGGAACGAGCAGTACTTC.

The chain links TRBV29-1 to TRBJ1-4; possibly TRBD1 for D (6 bases). CDR1 SQVTM and CDR2 ANQGSEA come from the germline V gene. This CDR3 is built from 13 residues. The ends were cut back, 7 bases at V and 8 bases at J, with 17 bases in the middle. CDR3 DNA: TGCAGCGCTGCCCGGGACATGAACGAAAAACTGTTTTTT. Translated, it gives CSAARDMNEKLFF. The full variable domain, completed using reference TRBV29-1 and TRBJ1-4, is SAVISQKPSRDICQRGTSLTIQCQVDSQVTMMFWYRQQPGQSLTLIATANQGSEATYESGFVIDKFPISRPNLTFSTLTVSNMSPEDSSIYLCSAARDMNEKLFFGSGTQLSVL.

The chain recombines TRBV28 with TRBJ1-5, with 7 bases that match TRBD1. The germline CDR1 and CDR2 sequences are MDHEN and SYDVKM. V trimming: 4 bases; J trimming: 5 bases; junction bases outside the gene matches: 8. This CDR3 has 15 amino acids. The CDR3 DNA reads as TGTGCCAGCAGTTCCCCGGGACAGACCGATCAGCCCCAGCATTTT. The encoded protein is CASSSPGQTDQPQHF.

V is TRBV18 and J is TRBJ2-3, with D maybe TRBD2 (6 bases). The CDR3 length is 15 residues. V was cut by 2 bases and J by 0 bases, with 9 bases left in between. Germline assignment: CDR1 KGHSH and CDR2 LQKENI. CDR3 nucleotides: TGTGCCAGCTCACCATCCGGGACTAGCACAGATACGCAGTATTTT. This encodes CASSPSGTSTDTQYF. Full variable domain (outside the CDR3, taken from reference TRBV18 and TRBJ2-3): NAGVMQNPRHLVRRRGQEARLRCSPMKGHSHVYWYRQLPEEGLKFMVYLQKENIIDESGMPKERFSAEFPKEGPSILRIQQVVRGDSAAYFCASSPSGTSTDTQYFGPGTRLTVL.

The V gene is TRBV12-5, the J gene TRBJ1-5; 7 bases are a match to TRBD1. Germline lookup yields CDR1 LGHNT and CDR2 FRNRAP. The CDR3 loop spans 15 amino acids. V lost 7 bases and J lost 6; bases outside the gene matches: 12. CDR3 bases: TGTGCTAGTGCCGCCCGACAGGGACTAGGTCAGCCCCAGCATTTT. Encoded protein: CASAARQGLGQPQHF.